This TCR beta chain was documented in a study of a mutant IDH1 vaccine in newly diagnosed glioma. Study details: V12 corresponded to week 35 and V13 to week 47. Study-wide results and limits: Induction of immune responses by the vaccine occurred in approximately 92% of patients. Seemingly, pseudoprogression had no relation to changes in the top peripheral T cell clonotypes.

The time point denotes: week 35, safety follow-up. A 20-mer mutant IDH1 peptide at 300 ug was injected subcutaneously with topical imiquimod. Eight vaccine doses were administered to patients at weeks 1, 3, 5, 7, 11, 15, 19 and 23. This clone has a single count. The antigen is not known. Some clones are missing from TCRdb's copy, which holds only in-frame ones; the method was immunoSEQ multiplex PCR. The table has about 54,000 clones, 84% seen once; the top ten hold approximately 4.5%. Deletions cut 7 bases from V and 2 bases from J, with 9 bases between. The CDR3 length is 12 residues. Germline lookup yields CDR1 LGHNT and CDR2 FRNRAP.

This sequence joins TRBV12-5 and TRBJ2-7, with D unclear. Source: PBMCs, taken from a glioma patient whose treatment included an IDH1 peptide vaccine. This receptor was taken from a woman aged 18-35 years with glioma. DNA of the CDR3: TGTGCTAGTGCCTTCCCCACCTACGAGCAGTACTTC. It codes for CASAFPTYEQYF.